The sequence of this T cell receptor (beta chain) was determined in a study of T cell changes during pregnancy in multiple sclerosis. Here immunoSEQ multiplex PCR was the method, and the copy in TCRdb shows in-frame clones only, minus some. The sample contains more than 85,000 clones, roughly 94% of which appear only once. This TCR came from a female donor in good health, enrolled as a control in a pregnancy study. The sample was peripheral blood, taken after pregnancy.

The CDR3 sequence: CASSYSEGGGNEQFF. CDR3 DNA: TGTGCCAGCAGTTACTCGGAGGGAGGAGGCAATGAGCAGTTCTTC. The genes are TRBV6-5 and TRBJ2-1; the D gene is possibly TRBD2 (6 bases). The V gene lost 0 bases and the J gene lost 6 bases, with 12 bases spanning the gap. The germline gives CDR1 MNHEY, CDR2 SVGAGI. This CDR3 spans 15 amino acids.